This T cell receptor (beta chain) stems from a study of blood T cell repertoires in COVID-19. Study as a whole: Acute and convalescent COVID-19 samples came from the United States, Italy and Spain.

The V and J ends lost 3 bases and 6 bases, in that order; junction bases with no gene match: 11. The germline V gene encodes CDR1 MNHEY and CDR2 SMNVEV (reference sequence). The length of the CDR3 is 16 residues. Authors' methods: Scientists estimated how many nucleated cells there were by amplifying reference gene primers. Data came from immunoSEQ multiplex PCR; TCRdb stores just in-frame clones and leaves some out. D and trimming come from the DNA, and the V and J calls and clone size come from that table. The sample records more than 200,000 clones, approximately 91% being singletons. The rearrangement uses TRBV27 and TRBJ2-3; TRBD2 matches at 8 bases. The receptor was isolated from a woman in her thirties or forties who had recovered from COVID-19. The specimen sequenced was peripheral blood. The CDR3 region has the DNA TGTGCCAGCAGTTTTCACGGGGGGGCCGGGCGCGATACGCAGTATTTT. This encodes CASSFHGGAGRDTQYF.